Presented here are 26 T cell receptor beta chains from one specimen sequenced in a study of Ad26.COV2.S vaccination and SARS-CoV-2 variants. Treatment reported: some 20 received Ad26.COV2.S at low or high dose, single or two shots; roughly 5 received placebo; per-sample allocation not given. Specimen acquisition occurred on day 63 following the initial vaccine or placebo injection. Profiled with immunoSEQ multiplex PCR; TCRdb holds only in-frame clones, not every one. The sample lists 380,000 or so clones, 83% seen once, with 7% to 9.5% in the top ten. Sequenced here: peripheral blood, sampled in a trial of Ad26.COV2.S vaccine versus placebo. The receptors were sampled from a person between 18 and 59 years old who received the Ad26.COV2.S COVID-19 vaccine or a placebo.

The chain recombines TRBV18 with TRBJ2-1, with D perhaps TRBD1 (6 bases). The V gene lost 3 bases and the J gene lost 2 bases, with 8 bases spanning the gap. The CDR3 length is 14 residues. Germline-derived CDR1 and CDR2 are KGHSH and LQKENI. CDR3 nucleotide sequence: TGTGCCAGCTCACCGGGACAAGCCTACAATGAGCAGTTCTTC. It translates to CASSPGQAYNEQFF.

The chain joins TRBV14 to TRBJ1-1; maybe TRBD1 (5 bases). V lost 1 base, J lost 0 bases, and 9 bases lay in between. Germline CDR1 is SGHDN and CDR2 is FVKESK. The CDR3 has 15 residues. CDR3 DNA sequence: TGTGCCAGCAGCCAAGTTGAGGGGCTGAACACTGAAGCTTTCTTT. Its translation: CASSQVEGLNTEAFF.

This clone was seen just once. Other DNA sequences in this specimen translate into the identical CDR3. This chain uses TRBV6-2 or TRBV6-3 with TRBJ2-7; no clear D gene. The CDR3 has 13 amino acids. In germline, CDR1 is MNHEY, CDR2 SVGEGT. V lost 2 bases to trimming and J lost 2 bases, with 7 bases between them. The CDR3 protein is CASSYGRTYEQYF. The CDR3 nucleotides read TGTGCCAGCAGTTACGGACGGACCTACGAGCAGTACTTC.

Turning to this clone: Other DNA sequences in this sample translate to the same CDR3. The chain employs TRBV12-5 and TRBJ1-5; D ambiguous. The CDR3 runs 13 residues. The V gene lost 1 base and the J gene lost 1 base, with 2 bases spanning the gap. Germline V gives CDR1 LGHNT, CDR2 FRNRAP. The CDR3 coding sequence is TGTGCTAGTGGTTTGGGGAGCAATCAGCCCCAGCATTTT. It specifies CASGLGSNQPQHF.

This chain uses TRBV11-2 with TRBJ2-7; the D is unclear. The CDR3 length is 13 residues. CDR1 is SGHAT, CDR2 FQNNGV, per germline. V lost 4 bases, J lost 5 bases, and 12 bases lay in between. The CDR3 DNA reads as TGTGCCAGCAGCTCGCCCATGAGGAACGAGCAGTACTTC. It specifies CASSSPMRNEQYF.

This chain uses TRBV19 with TRBJ2-5, with 7 bases identical to TRBD1. Germline loops: CDR1 LNHDA, CDR2 SQIVND (reference sequence). This CDR3 contains 15 residues. Unmatched junction bases numbered 11, after V lost 5 bases and J lost 5 bases. The chain's CDR3 is CASSPVRGRRETQYF. CDR3 DNA: TGTGCCAGTAGTCCGGTGAGGGGGCGGCGGGAGACCCAGTACTTC.

The chain combines TRBV12-3 or TRBV12-4 with TRBJ1-4; D is possibly TRBD1 (6 bases). The CDR3 has 13 amino acids. Trimming stripped 5 bases from V and 8 bases from J, with 12 bases between. The CDR3 region has the DNA TGTGCCAGCAGTGGGTGGGGGGGCGAAAAACTGTTTTTT. It specifies CASSGWGGEKLFF.

The CDR3 region has the DNA TGTGCCAGCAGCCAGGCCTCCGGGACTAGCGGTTGGAATGAGCAGTTCTTC. Its translation: CASSQASGTSGWNEQFF. V usage is TRBV3-1 (or the pseudogene TRBV3-2) and J usage is TRBJ2-1; 11 bases align to TRBD2. V lost 3 bases and J lost 7; bases outside the gene matches: 11. The germline V gene has CDR1 LGHDT and CDR2 YNNKEL (reference sequence). CDR3 size: 17 residues.

CDR3 sequence reads: CASSLTSRASYEQYF. In DNA, the CDR3 is TGTGCCAGCAGCTTAACTAGCCGTGCCTCTTACGAGCAGTACTTC. This chain connects TRBV7-2 to TRBJ2-7, with D perhaps TRBD2 (6 bases). The CDR3 is 15 residues long. From germline, CDR1 is SGHTA and CDR2 FQGNSA. The V end lost 2 bases, the J end lost 4 bases, and 15 bases lay between the germline ends.

The rearrangement uses TRBV7-9 and TRBJ2-1; D may match TRBD1 or TRBD2 (5 bases each). The CDR3 spans 17 residues. From germline, CDR1 is SEHNR and CDR2 FQNEAQ (reference sequence). The germline V and J ends were trimmed by 4 bases and 6 bases, with 22 bases remaining between them. CDR3 sequence: CASSYPGQGTFLNEQFF. As DNA, the CDR3 is TGTGCCAGCAGCTATCCCGGCCAAGGGACCTTCCTCAATGAGCAGTTCTTC. The full variable domain, in which reference TRBV7-9 and TRBJ2-1 provide the parts outside the CDR3, is DTGVSQNPRHKITKRGQNVTFRCDPISEHNRLYWYRQTLGQGPEFLTYFQNEAQLEKSRLLSDRFSAERPKGSFSTLEIQRTEQGDSAMYLCASSYPGQGTFLNEQFFGPGTRLTVL.

The chain has TRBV6-5 and TRBJ2-2; D call uncertain. There are 15 residues in the CDR3. CDR1 MNHEY and CDR2 SVGAGI come from the germline V gene. V shed 7 bases and J shed 3 bases, with 15 bases lying between them. DNA for the CDR3: TGTGCCAGCAATGTATTGGACGGGTACACCGGGGAGCTGTTTTTT. Protein product: CASNVLDGYTGELFF.

This clone was detected only a few times. The genes are TRBV5-1 and TRBJ2-5, with D perhaps matching TRBD1 or TRBD2 (6 bases each). In germline, CDR1 is SGHRS, CDR2 YFSETQ. The CDR3 extends over 19 amino acids. V lost 0 bases and J 4 bases, leaving 25 bases between the germline ends. Here the CDR3 reads CASSLGPTGNGGSRETQYF. Here the CDR3 DNA reads TGCGCCAGCAGCTTGGGGCCTACAGGGAACGGGGGATCACGAGAGACCCAGTACTTC.

The V and J genes are TRBV5-1 and TRBJ2-2, with D unresolved. The CDR3 sequence is 15 residues long. V shed 1 base and J shed 0 bases, with 7 bases lying between them. Germline V lookup: CDR1 SGHRS, CDR2 YFSETQ. For the CDR3, the DNA is TGCGCCAGCAGCTTGACAAACGCGAACACCGGGGAGCTGTTTTTT. This translates into CASSLTNANTGELFF. The entire variable domain, with the rest obtained from reference TRBV5-1 and TRBJ2-2, is as follows: KAGVTQTPRYLIKTRGQQVTLSCSPISGHRSVSWYQQTPGQGLQFLFEYFSETQRNKGNFPGRFSGRQFSNSRSEMNVSTLELGDSALYLCASSLTNANTGELFFGEGSRLTVL.

The V and J genes are TRBV13 and TRBJ2-7, with D unresolved. CDR3 length: 14 amino acids. V lost 1 base to trimming and J lost 2 bases, with 9 bases between them. From germline, CDR1 is PRHDT and CDR2 FYEKMQ (reference sequence). The CDR3, as DNA: TGTGCCAGCAGCTTAGCAAGAGCCCCCTACGAGCAGTACTTC. Its translation is CASSLARAPYEQYF.

The gene calls are TRBV28 and TRBJ2-3; tentatively, D is TRBD1 (5 bases). The CDR3 has 14 amino acids. The V gene's germline CDR1 is MDHEN and CDR2 SYDVKM. Trimming removed 6 bases at V and 7 bases at J, with 17 bases between. In DNA form, the CDR3 reads TGTGCCAGCAGCCCTACCGACAGTTGGAATACGCAGTATTTT. It codes for CASSPTDSWNTQYF.

J is TRBJ1-2 and V is TRBV6-5, with 9 bases identical to TRBD1. This CDR3 spans 16 amino acids. The trim removed 4 bases at V and 3 bases at J, leaving 9 bases unmatched. Germline V CDR1 and CDR2: MNHEY, SVGAGI. For the CDR3, the DNA is TGTGCCAGCAGTTTAACAGGGGGCAAAGGAGACTATGGCTACACCTTC. It specifies CASSLTGGKGDYGYTF.

The gene calls are TRBV9 and TRBJ1-5, with 9 bases matching TRBD1. This CDR3 region has 21 residues. Losses at the gene ends were 0 bases for V and 0 bases for J; bases not matched to a gene: 16. CDR1 and CDR2 (germline): SGDLS, YYNGEE. The CDR3, as DNA: TGTGCCAGCAGCGTAGTTCGGTTGGCCGGGACAGGGCCATATAGCAATCAGCCCCAGCATTTT. As protein: CASSVVRLAGTGPYSNQPQHF.

This chain uses TRBV11-1 with TRBJ2-1, with D maybe TRBD2 (5 bases). This CDR3 spans 14 amino acids. Deletions cut 6 bases from V and 0 bases from J, with 9 bases between. The germline V gene encodes CDR1 SGHAT and CDR2 FQDESV (reference sequence). The CDR3 DNA reads as TGTGCCAGCAGTCGTACTAGCTCCTACAATGAGCAGTTCTTC. Its translation: CASSRTSSYNEQFF. Based on the CDR3 plus reference TRBV11-1 and TRBJ2-1, the full variable domain is EAEVAQSPRYKITEKSQAVAFWCDPISGHATLYWYRQILGQGPELLVQFQDESVVDDSQLPKDRFSAERLKGVDSTLKIQPAELGDSAMYLCASSRTSSYNEQFFGPGTRLTVL.

The J gene is TRBJ2-1, the V gene TRBV7-3; no definite D call. The V gene lost 1 base and the J gene lost 10 bases, with 14 bases spanning the gap. The CDR3 length is 14 residues. Per the germline V gene, CDR1 is SGHTA and CDR2 is FQGTGA. CDR3 DNA: TGTGCCAGCAGCTTAATCGCCGGCGAAGGCGAGCAGTTCTTC. This sequence encodes CASSLIAGEGEQFF.

This chain links TRBV6-5 with TRBJ2-2, with D maybe TRBD2 (5 bases). Germline V CDR1 and CDR2: MNHEY, SVGAGI. With 6 bases removed from V and 2 bases from J, the gap between germline ends came to 10 bases. The CDR3 contains 14 residues. The CDR3 DNA is TGTGCCAGCAGCCCCACTAGTAACACCGGGGAGCTGTTTTTT. Protein: CASSPTSNTGELFF.

The V call is TRBV11-3, the J call TRBJ2-1; 10 bases line up with TRBD1. V gave up 5 bases and J gave up 6 bases; unmatched junction bases: 7. CDR1 and CDR2 (germline): SGHNT, YENEEA. The CDR3 length is 15 residues. The CDR3 region has the DNA TGTGCCAGCAGCCACCGGGACAGGGGTCTCAATGAGCAGTTCTTC. This translates into CASSHRDRGLNEQFF.

The chain combines TRBV11-2 with TRBJ2-1; D is undetermined. Germline-derived CDR1 and CDR2 are SGHAT and FQNNGV. This CDR3 has 16 amino acids. Trimming took off 3 bases at V and 8 bases at J, with 20 bases between the two ends. CDR3 region: CASSFGSGPRRDEQFF. The CDR3 nucleotides are TGTGCCAGCAGCTTTGGATCGGGTCCTCGGAGAGATGAGCAGTTCTTC.

The chain has TRBV2 and TRBJ2-3; no definite D call. Germline values: CDR1 SNHLY, CDR2 FYNNEI. The V end lost 5 bases, the J end lost 1 base, and 10 bases lay between the germline ends. The length of the CDR3 is 14 residues. The CDR3 here is CASSTLRGTDTQYF. CDR3 nucleotide sequence: TGTGCCAGCAGTACCCTCCGGGGCACAGATACGCAGTATTTT.

V is TRBV30 and J is TRBJ1-2; 7 nucleotides line up with TRBD1. Germline V gene sequence: CDR1 GTSNPN, CDR2 SVGIG (reference sequence). The ends lost 6 bases at V and 8 bases at J; junction bases unmatched: 3. The length of the CDR3 is 10 residues. The chain's CDR3 is CACHRGGYTF. The CDR3 region has the DNA TGTGCCTGCCACAGGGGAGGCTACACCTTC.

The CDR3 DNA reads TGTGCCAGCAGCGCCGGAAACAGGGTTTATGGTGAGCAGTTCTTC. This gives the protein CASSAGNRVYGEQFF. The V call is TRBV9, the J call TRBJ2-1, with a weak D call TRBD1 (6 bases). CDR1 is SGDLS, CDR2 YYNGEE, per germline. The ends were cut back, 3 bases at V and 9 bases at J, with 19 bases in the middle. This CDR3 is 15 amino acids long.

J is TRBJ2-1 and V is TRBV5-6, with 10 positions matching TRBD2. Germline values: CDR1 SGHDT, CDR2 YYEEEE. The CDR3 is made up of 15 amino acids. Trimming at V came to 2 bases and at J to 7 bases, leaving 6 bases not matched to a gene. CDR3 amino acids: CASSFGLAGVNEQFF. The DNA of the CDR3 is TGTGCCAGCAGCTTTGGGCTAGCGGGAGTAAATGAGCAGTTCTTC.